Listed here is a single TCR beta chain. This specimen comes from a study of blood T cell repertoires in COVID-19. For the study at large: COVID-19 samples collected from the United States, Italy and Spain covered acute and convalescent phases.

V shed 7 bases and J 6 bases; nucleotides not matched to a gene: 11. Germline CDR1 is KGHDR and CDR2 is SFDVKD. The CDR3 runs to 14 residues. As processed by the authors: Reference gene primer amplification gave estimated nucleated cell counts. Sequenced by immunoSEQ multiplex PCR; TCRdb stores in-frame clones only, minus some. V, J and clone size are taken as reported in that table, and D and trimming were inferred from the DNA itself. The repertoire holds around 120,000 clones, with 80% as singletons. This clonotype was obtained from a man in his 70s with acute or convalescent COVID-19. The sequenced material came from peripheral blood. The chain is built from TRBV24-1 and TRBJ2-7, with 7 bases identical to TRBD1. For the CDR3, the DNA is TGTGCCACCAGGGGCGAGGGGGCGCGCCCCGAGCAGTACTTC. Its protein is CATRGEGARPEQYF.